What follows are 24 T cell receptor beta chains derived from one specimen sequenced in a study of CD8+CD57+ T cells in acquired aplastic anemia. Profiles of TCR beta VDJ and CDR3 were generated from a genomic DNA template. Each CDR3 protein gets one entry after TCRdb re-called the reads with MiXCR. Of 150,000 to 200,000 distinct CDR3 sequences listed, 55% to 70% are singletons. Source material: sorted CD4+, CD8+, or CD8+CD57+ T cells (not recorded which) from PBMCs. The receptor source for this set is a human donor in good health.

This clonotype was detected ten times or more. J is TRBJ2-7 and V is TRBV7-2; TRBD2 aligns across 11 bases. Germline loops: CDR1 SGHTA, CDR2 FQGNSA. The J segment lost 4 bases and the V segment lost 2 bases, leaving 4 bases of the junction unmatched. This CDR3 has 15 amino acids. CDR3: CASSLIAGGPYEQYF. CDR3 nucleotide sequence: TGTGCCAGCAGCTTAATAGCGGGAGGGCCTTACGAGCAGTACTTC.

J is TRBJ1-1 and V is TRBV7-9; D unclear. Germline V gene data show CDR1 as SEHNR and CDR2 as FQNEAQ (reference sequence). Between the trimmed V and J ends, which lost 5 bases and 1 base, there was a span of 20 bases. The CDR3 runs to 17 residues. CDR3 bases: TGTGCCAGCAGCCCGACTGACCGCACTTGGGAGAACACTGAAGCTTTCTTT. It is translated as CASSPTDRTWENTEAFF. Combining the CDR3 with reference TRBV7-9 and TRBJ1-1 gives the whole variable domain DTGVSQNPRHKITKRGQNVTFRCDPISEHNRLYWYRQTLGQGPEFLTYFQNEAQLEKSRLLSDRFSAERPKGSFSTLEIQRTEQGDSAMYLCASSPTDRTWENTEAFFGQGTRLTVV.

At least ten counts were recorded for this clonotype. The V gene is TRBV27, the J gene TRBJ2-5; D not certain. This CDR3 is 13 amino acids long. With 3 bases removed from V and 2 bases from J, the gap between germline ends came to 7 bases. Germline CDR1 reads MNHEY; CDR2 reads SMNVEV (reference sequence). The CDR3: CASSFSGQETQYF. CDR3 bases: TGTGCCAGCAGTTTTAGTGGGCAAGAGACCCAGTACTTC.

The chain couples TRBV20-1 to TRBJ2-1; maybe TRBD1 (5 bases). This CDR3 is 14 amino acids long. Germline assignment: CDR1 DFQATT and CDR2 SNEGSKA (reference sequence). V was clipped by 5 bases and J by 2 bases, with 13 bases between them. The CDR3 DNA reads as TGCAGTGCTCCAATTCCCAGGGCCTACAATGAGCAGTTCTTC. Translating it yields CSAPIPRAYNEQFF.

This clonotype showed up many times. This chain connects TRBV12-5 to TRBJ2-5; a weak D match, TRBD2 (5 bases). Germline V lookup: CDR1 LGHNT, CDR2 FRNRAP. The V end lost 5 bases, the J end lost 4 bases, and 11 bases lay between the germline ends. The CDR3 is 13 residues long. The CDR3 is CASGMASGETQYF. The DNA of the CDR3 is TGTGCTAGTGGTATGGCCAGCGGAGAGACCCAGTACTTC.

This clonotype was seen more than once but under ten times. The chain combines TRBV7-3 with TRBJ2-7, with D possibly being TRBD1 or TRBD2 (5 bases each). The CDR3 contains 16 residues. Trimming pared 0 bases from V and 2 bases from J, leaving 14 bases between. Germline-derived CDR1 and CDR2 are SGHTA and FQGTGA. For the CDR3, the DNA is TGTGCCAGCAGCTTAACTCTGGCAGGGACGACCTACGAGCAGTACTTC. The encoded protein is CASSLTLAGTTYEQYF.

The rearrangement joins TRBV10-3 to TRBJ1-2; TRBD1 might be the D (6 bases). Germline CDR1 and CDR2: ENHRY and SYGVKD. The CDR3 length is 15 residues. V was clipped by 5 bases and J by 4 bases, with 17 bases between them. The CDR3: CAISNSGGASYGYTF. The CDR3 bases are TGTGCCATCAGTAACTCGGGGGGCGCGAGCTATGGCTACACCTTC.

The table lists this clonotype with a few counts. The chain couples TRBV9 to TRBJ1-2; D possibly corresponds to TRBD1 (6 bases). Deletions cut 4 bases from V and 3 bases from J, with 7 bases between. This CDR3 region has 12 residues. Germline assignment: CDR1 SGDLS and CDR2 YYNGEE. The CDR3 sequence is CASSRQDYGYTF. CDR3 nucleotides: TGTGCCAGCAGCCGACAGGACTATGGCTACACCTTC. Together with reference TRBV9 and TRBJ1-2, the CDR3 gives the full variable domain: DSGVTQTPKHLITATGQRVTLRCSPRSGDLSVYWYQQSLDQGLQFLIQYYNGEERAKGNILERFSAQQFPDLHSELNLSSLELGDSALYFCASSRQDYGYTFGSGTRLTVV.

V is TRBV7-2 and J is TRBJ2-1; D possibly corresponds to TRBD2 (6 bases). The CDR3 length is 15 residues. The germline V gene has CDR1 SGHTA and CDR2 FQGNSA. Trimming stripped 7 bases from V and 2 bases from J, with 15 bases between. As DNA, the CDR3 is TGTGCCAGCACCCTAGCCGGCGGGGCCTACAATGAGCAGTTCTTC. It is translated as CASTLAGGAYNEQFF. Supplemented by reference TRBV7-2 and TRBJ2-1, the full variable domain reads GAGVSQSPSNKVTEKGKDVELRCDPISGHTALYWYRQSLGQGLEFLIYFQGNSAPDKSGLPSDRFSAERTGGSVSTLTIQRTQQEDSAVYLCASTLAGGAYNEQFFGPGTRLTVL.

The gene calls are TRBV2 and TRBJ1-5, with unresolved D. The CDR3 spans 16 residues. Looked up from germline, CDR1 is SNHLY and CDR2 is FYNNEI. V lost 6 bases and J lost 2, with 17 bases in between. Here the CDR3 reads CASRIGRKTRNQPQHF. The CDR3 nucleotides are TGTGCCAGCAGGATAGGACGTAAAACCCGCAATCAGCCCCAGCATTTT.

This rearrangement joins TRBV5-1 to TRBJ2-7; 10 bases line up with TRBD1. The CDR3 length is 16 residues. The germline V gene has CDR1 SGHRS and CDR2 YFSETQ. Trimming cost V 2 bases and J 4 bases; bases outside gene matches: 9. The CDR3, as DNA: TGCGCCAGCAGCTTCGAGGGGACAGGGGTAAGGTACGAGCAGTACTTC. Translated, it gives CASSFEGTGVRYEQYF.

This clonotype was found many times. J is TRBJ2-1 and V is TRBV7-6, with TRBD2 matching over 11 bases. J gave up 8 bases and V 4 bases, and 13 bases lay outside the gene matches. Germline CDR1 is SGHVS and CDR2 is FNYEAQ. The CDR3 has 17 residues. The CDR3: CASSSLLAGGPVDEQFF. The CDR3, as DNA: TGTGCCAGCAGCTCCCTCTTAGCGGGAGGGCCTGTAGATGAGCAGTTCTTC. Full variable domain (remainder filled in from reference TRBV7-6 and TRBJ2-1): GAGVSQSPRYKVTKRGQDVALRCDPISGHVSLYWYRQALGQGPEFLTYFNYEAQQDKSGLPNDRFSAERPEGSISTLTIQRTEQRDSAMYRCASSSLLAGGPVDEQFFGPGTRLTVL.

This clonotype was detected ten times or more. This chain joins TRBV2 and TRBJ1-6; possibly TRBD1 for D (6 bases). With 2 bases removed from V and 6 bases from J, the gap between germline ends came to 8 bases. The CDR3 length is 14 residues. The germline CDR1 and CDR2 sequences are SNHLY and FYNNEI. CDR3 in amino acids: CASSEMDSNSPLHF. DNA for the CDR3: TGTGCCAGCAGTGAAATGGACAGTAATTCACCCCTCCACTTT.

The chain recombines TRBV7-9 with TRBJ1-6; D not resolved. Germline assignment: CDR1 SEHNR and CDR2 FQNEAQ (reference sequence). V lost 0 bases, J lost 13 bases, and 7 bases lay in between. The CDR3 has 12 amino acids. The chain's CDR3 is CASSLAGSPLHF. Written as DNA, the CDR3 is TGTGCCAGCAGCTTAGCAGGGTCTCCCCTCCACTTT.

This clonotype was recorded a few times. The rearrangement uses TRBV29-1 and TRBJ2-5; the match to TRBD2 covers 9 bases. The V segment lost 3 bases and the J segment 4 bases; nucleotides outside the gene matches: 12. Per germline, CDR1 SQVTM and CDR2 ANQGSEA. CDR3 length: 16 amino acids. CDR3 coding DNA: TGCAGCGTTGAGGAACTGGGCGGGAGGGCCGGAGAGACCCAGTACTTC. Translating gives CSVEELGGRAGETQYF. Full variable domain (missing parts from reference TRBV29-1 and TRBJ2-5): SAVISQKPSRDICQRGTSLTIQCQVDSQVTMMFWYRQQPGQSLTLIATANQGSEATYESGFVIDKFPISRPNLTFSTLTVSNMSPEDSSIYLCSVEELGGRAGETQYFGPGTRLLVL.

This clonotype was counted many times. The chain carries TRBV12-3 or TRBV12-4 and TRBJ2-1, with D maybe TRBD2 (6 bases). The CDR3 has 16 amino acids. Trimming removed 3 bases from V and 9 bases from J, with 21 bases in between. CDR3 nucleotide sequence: TGTGCCAGCAGTTTTCGTGTTAGCGGAGAGGCGAGTGAGCAGTTCTTC. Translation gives CASSFRVSGEASEQFF.

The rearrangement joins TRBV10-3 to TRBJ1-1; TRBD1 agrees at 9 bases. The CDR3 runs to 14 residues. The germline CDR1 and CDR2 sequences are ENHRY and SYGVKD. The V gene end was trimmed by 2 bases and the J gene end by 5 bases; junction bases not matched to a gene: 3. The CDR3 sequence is CAISERDRVTEAFF. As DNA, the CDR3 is TGTGCCATCAGTGAGCGGGACAGGGTGACTGAAGCTTTCTTT.

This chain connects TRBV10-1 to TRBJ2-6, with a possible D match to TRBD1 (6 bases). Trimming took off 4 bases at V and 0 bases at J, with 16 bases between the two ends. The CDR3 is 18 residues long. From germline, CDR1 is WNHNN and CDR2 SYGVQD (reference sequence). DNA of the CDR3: TGCGCCAGCAGTGGACCCGGGACATCCAGCTCTGGGGCCAACGTCCTGACTTTC. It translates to CASSGPGTSSSGANVLTF.

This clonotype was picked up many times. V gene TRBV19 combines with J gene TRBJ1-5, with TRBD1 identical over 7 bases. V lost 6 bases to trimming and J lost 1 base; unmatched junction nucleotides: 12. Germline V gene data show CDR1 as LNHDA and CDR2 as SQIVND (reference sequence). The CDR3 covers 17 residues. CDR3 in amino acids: CASRTRGDILSNQPQHF. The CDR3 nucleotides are TGTGCCAGTAGGACCAGGGGGGACATTTTGAGCAATCAGCCCCAGCATTTT. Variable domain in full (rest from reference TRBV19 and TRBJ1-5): DGGITQSPKYLFRKEGQNVTLSCEQNLNHDAMYWYRQDPGQGLRLIYYSQIVNDFQKGDIAEGYSVSREKKESFPLTVTSAQKNPTAFYLCASRTRGDILSNQPQHFGDGTRLSIL.

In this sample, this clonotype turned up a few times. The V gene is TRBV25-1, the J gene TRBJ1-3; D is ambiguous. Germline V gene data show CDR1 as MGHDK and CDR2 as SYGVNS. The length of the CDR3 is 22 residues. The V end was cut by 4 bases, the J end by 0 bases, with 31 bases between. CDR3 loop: CASSGNALLDRNLPYSGNTIYF. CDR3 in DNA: TGTGCCAGCAGTGGGAACGCCCTCCTTGACCGGAACCTGCCTTACTCTGGAAACACCATATATTTT.

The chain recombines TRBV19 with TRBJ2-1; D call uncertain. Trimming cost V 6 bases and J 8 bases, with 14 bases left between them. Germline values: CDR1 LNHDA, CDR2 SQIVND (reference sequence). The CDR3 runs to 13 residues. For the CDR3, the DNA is TGTGCCAGTAGCGCTTATTTCGAGGATGAGCAGTTCTTC. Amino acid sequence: CASSAYFEDEQFF. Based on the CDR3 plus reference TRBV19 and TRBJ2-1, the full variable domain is DGGITQSPKYLFRKEGQNVTLSCEQNLNHDAMYWYRQDPGQGLRLIYYSQIVNDFQKGDIAEGYSVSREKKESFPLTVTSAQKNPTAFYLCASSAYFEDEQFFGPGTRLTVL.

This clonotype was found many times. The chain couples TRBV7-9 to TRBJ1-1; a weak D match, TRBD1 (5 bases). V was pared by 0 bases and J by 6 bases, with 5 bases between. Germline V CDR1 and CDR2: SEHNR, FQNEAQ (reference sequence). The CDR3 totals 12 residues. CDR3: CASSLAGAEAFF. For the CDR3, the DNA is TGTGCCAGCAGCTTAGCGGGGGCTGAAGCTTTCTTT.

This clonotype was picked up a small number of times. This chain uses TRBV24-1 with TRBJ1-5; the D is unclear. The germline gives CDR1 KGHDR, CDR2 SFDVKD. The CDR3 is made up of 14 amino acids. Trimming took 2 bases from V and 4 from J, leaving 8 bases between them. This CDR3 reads CATSDSTVNQPQHF. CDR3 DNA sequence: TGTGCCACCAGTGATTCTACAGTTAATCAGCCCCAGCATTTT.

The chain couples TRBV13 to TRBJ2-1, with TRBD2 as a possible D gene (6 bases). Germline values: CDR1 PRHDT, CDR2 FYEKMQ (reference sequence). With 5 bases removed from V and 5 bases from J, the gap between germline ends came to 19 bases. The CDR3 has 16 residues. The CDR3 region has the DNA TGTGCCAGCAGCGAGGGACTCGCCTCCACCAACAATGAGCAGTTCTTC. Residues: CASSEGLASTNNEQFF.